The 23 T cell receptor beta chains reported below all come from one sample, sequenced in a study of long-term antiretroviral therapy in people with HIV. The authors ran the immunoSEQ assay, v3.0, at survey level. Some clones are missing from TCRdb's copy, which holds only in-frame ones; the method was immunoSEQ multiplex PCR. The sample contains 25,000 to 30,000 clones, roughly 83% of which appear only once. The source was unsorted PBMCs, collected almost 2.9 years after starting antiretroviral therapy. The receptors originated from a young man with HIV.

The table lists this clone with a few counts. This chain links TRBV19 with TRBJ2-1, with TRBD1 matching 9 bases. Unmatched junction bases numbered 12, after V lost 3 bases and J lost 9 bases. CDR3 length: 16 amino acids. Germline V gives CDR1 LNHDA, CDR2 SQIVND (reference sequence). Here the CDR3 reads CASSINSVQGAGEQFF. The CDR3 DNA reads TGTGCCAGTAGTATCAACTCGGTACAGGGGGCGGGTGAGCAGTTCTTC. Supplemented by reference TRBV19 and TRBJ2-1, the full variable domain reads DGGITQSPKYLFRKEGQNVTLSCEQNLNHDAMYWYRQDPGQGLRLIYYSQIVNDFQKGDIAEGYSVSREKKESFPLTVTSAQKNPTAFYLCASSINSVQGAGEQFFGPGTRLTVL.

The CDR3 reads CASSLIGEQYF. DNA for the CDR3: TGTGCCAGCAGTCTAATAGGCGAGCAGTACTTC. The J gene is TRBJ2-7, the V gene TRBV28; D is ambiguous. This CDR3 has 11 residues. Between the trimmed V and J ends, which lost 5 bases and 6 bases, there was a span of 8 bases. Germline V gene lookup returns CDR1 MDHEN and CDR2 SYDVKM.

The chain carries TRBV27 and TRBJ1-1; the D is unclear. Germline values: CDR1 MNHEY, CDR2 SMNVEV (reference sequence). This CDR3 spans 13 amino acids. The V and J ends lost 3 bases and 3 bases respectively, with 8 bases between them. The CDR3 DNA reads TGTGCCAGCAGTTTCGGTAGATACACTGAAGCTTTCTTT. This encodes CASSFGRYTEAFF.

The rearrangement uses TRBV29-1 and TRBJ2-7, with D perhaps given as TRBD1 or TRBD2 (5 bases each). Germline CDR1 is SQVTM and CDR2 is ANQGSEA. The CDR3 sequence is 13 residues long. Trimming pared 4 bases from V and 3 bases from J, leaving 13 bases between. CDR3 coding DNA: TGCAGCGTTGTTGGGGGTCCCTACTACGAGCAGTACTTC. Its protein is CSVVGGPYYEQYF.

The chain carries TRBV5-8 and TRBJ1-1; 7 nucleotides agree with TRBD1. Germline CDR1 reads SGHTS; CDR2 reads YDEGEE. The CDR3 length is 16 residues. After removal of 2 bases from V and 5 bases from J, the junction contained 12 bases not matched to a gene. DNA for the CDR3: TGTGCCAGCAGCTTTTTACGGAGCAGGGGGGGGACTGAAGCTTTCTTT. Its protein is CASSFLRSRGGTEAFF.

The J gene is TRBJ1-1, the V gene TRBV2, with TRBD1 matching 7 bases. Germline CDR1 SNHLY, CDR2 FYNNEI. The length of the CDR3 is 14 residues. The V and J ends lost 6 bases and 7 bases, in that order; junction bases with no gene match: 11. The CDR3 DNA is TGTGCCAGCAGGGGGGACAGCGCAGAGGGTGAAGCTTTCTTT. The encoded protein is CASRGDSAEGEAFF.

This clone was counted once. This chain joins TRBV27 and TRBJ2-4, with a possible D match to TRBD1 (6 bases). CDR1 is MNHEY and CDR2 is SMNVEV in the germline V gene (reference sequence). The CDR3 sequence is 13 residues long. The V end lost 8 bases, the J end lost 6 bases, and 14 bases lay between the germline ends. In DNA, the CDR3 is TGTGCCAGCGGAACAGGGTTAGGAAACATTCAGTACTTC. This encodes CASGTGLGNIQYF.

This chain connects TRBV28 to TRBJ2-7, with 7 bases fitting TRBD1. The V and J ends lost 7 bases and 3 bases, in that order; junction bases with no gene match: 6. The length of the CDR3 is 13 residues. Germline CDR1 MDHEN, CDR2 SYDVKM. The CDR3 spells CASTRTGDYEQYF. As DNA, the CDR3 is TGTGCCAGCACGCGGACAGGTGACTACGAGCAGTACTTC.

The rearrangement links TRBV5-1 to TRBJ1-1; no definite D call. Germline V gene data show CDR1 as SGHRS and CDR2 as YFSETQ. V lost 0 bases, J lost 8 bases, and 14 bases lay in between. This CDR3 has 14 amino acids. CDR3 region: CASSLGVVKSEAFF. For the CDR3, the DNA is TGCGCCAGCAGCTTGGGGGTGGTTAAATCAGAAGCTTTCTTT.

This chain links TRBV9 with TRBJ2-5, with a weak D call TRBD1 (5 bases). The germline V and J ends were trimmed by 6 bases and 1 base, with 13 bases remaining between them. The CDR3 spans 14 residues. Germline loops: CDR1 SGDLS, CDR2 YYNGEE. The CDR3 spells CASTSGYSQETQYF. The CDR3 nucleotides read TGTGCCAGCACCTCAGGGTACAGCCAAGAGACCCAGTACTTC.

The rearrangement links TRBV28 to TRBJ1-1; 9 bases map to TRBD1. Trimming cost V 6 bases and J 10 bases; bases outside gene matches: 12. Germline V gene lookup returns CDR1 MDHEN and CDR2 SYDVKM. This CDR3 contains 14 residues. The CDR3 loop reads CASSSDRGFSRAFF. In DNA form, the CDR3 reads TGTGCCAGCAGCTCCGACAGGGGGTTTTCTAGAGCTTTCTTT.

The chain links TRBV27 to TRBJ2-3; 9 bases are a match to TRBD2. The ends lost 4 bases at V and 7 bases at J; junction bases unmatched: 9. Germline values: CDR1 MNHEY, CDR2 SMNVEV (reference sequence). This CDR3 region has 15 residues. Written as DNA, the CDR3 is TGTGCCAGCAGTTCTCCGGGACTAGCACAGAATACGCAGTATTTT. The encoded protein is CASSSPGLAQNTQYF.

V gene TRBV19 combines with J gene TRBJ1-4, with D perhaps matching TRBD1 (6 bases). From germline, CDR1 is LNHDA and CDR2 SQIVND (reference sequence). V lost 5 bases to trimming and J lost 5 bases, with 15 bases between them. The CDR3 has 15 amino acids. The CDR3 DNA reads TGTGCCAGTAGTTCTCAGGGGTCTGTAAATGAAAAACTGTTTTTT. Its translation: CASSSQGSVNEKLFF. The variable domain in full, with the rest retrieved from reference TRBV19 and TRBJ1-4, is DGGITQSPKYLFRKEGQNVTLSCEQNLNHDAMYWYRQDPGQGLRLIYYSQIVNDFQKGDIAEGYSVSREKKESFPLTVTSAQKNPTAFYLCASSSQGSVNEKLFFGSGTQLSVL.

V is TRBV7-9 and J is TRBJ1-1, with 8 nucleotides matching TRBD1. The CDR3 is 14 amino acids. Per germline, CDR1 SEHNR and CDR2 FQNEAQ (reference sequence). V shed 5 bases, J shed 1 base, and the junction held 3 bases outside the gene matches. The CDR3 coding sequence is TGTGCCAGCAGCCGGACAGGGAAGAACACTGAAGCTTTCTTT. Its translation: CASSRTGKNTEAFF.

CDR3: CASSFSIVLGADTQYF. DNA of the CDR3: TGTGCCAGCAGCTTCTCGATTGTACTTGGCGCAGATACGCAGTATTTT. The chain is built from TRBV7-8 and TRBJ2-3; D not resolved. The V and J ends lost 3 bases and 4 bases respectively, with 17 bases between them. The CDR3 spans 16 residues. Per germline, CDR1 SGHVS and CDR2 FQNEAQ.

This sequence joins TRBV20-1 and TRBJ1-2; no reliable D call. Trimming left V 4 bases short and J 8 bases short, with 11 bases between. Germline CDR1 DFQATT, CDR2 SNEGSKA (reference sequence). This CDR3 has 11 residues. The CDR3 DNA reads as TGCAGTGCTAACCCTTTCCAGGGCTACACCTTC. The encoded protein is CSANPFQGYTF.

The rearrangement joins TRBV6-6 to TRBJ2-7, with 10 nucleotides matching TRBD2. The CDR3 has 15 residues. Germline V gives CDR1 MNHNY, CDR2 SVGAGI (reference sequence). V was clipped by 5 bases and J by 4 bases; unmatched bases: 8. The CDR3 coding sequence is TGTGCCAGCAGTGCTTCGACTAGCGGGCGGTACGAGCAGTACTTC. This gives the protein CASSASTSGRYEQYF.

The chain employs TRBV6-6 and TRBJ1-6; 7 bases fit TRBD1. This CDR3 region has 16 residues. Trimming took 2 bases from V and 12 from J; bases not matched to a gene: 13. CDR1 and CDR2 (germline): MNHNY, SVGAGI (reference sequence). The CDR3 here is CASSYPTGKGMVPLHF. The DNA for the CDR3 is TGTGCCAGCAGTTACCCGACAGGGAAGGGAATGGTACCCCTCCACTTT.

CDR3 DNA: TGTGCCAGCAGGACAGGGCCAGAGCCCCAGCATTTT. Translated: CASRTGPEPQHF. The J gene is TRBJ1-5, the V gene TRBV27; 7 nucleotides agree with TRBD1. CDR3 length: 12 residues. The junction had 4 bases not matched to a gene; V was cut back by 6 bases and J by 8 bases. Germline V gives CDR1 MNHEY, CDR2 SMNVEV (reference sequence).

V gene TRBV14 combines with J gene TRBJ2-1; D is possibly TRBD1 or TRBD2 (6 bases each). This CDR3 is 13 amino acids long. Trimming pared 2 bases from V and 12 bases from J, leaving 14 bases between. The germline V gene has CDR1 SGHDN and CDR2 FVKESK. CDR3 protein: CASSQRLGGGQFF. Written as DNA, the CDR3 is TGTGCCAGCAGCCAAAGACTAGGAGGGGGGCAGTTCTTC.

The V gene is TRBV9, the J gene TRBJ2-2; D call uncertain. This CDR3 region has 14 residues. Germline CDR1 reads SGDLS; CDR2 reads YYNGEE. Trimming left V 2 bases short and J 7 bases short, with 12 bases between. The CDR3 is CASSVVSGGGELFF. The CDR3 DNA is TGTGCCAGCAGCGTGGTATCGGGTGGCGGGGAGCTGTTTTTT.

V and J are TRBV9 and TRBJ2-7; TRBD1 matches at 9 bases. Germline CDR1 SGDLS, CDR2 YYNGEE. The V and J ends lost 3 bases and 4 bases, in that order; junction bases with no gene match: 5. CDR3 length equals 14 residues. The CDR3 DNA follows: TGTGCCAGCAGCGCCCGGGACAGGGCGTACGAGCAGTACTTC. Its translation is CASSARDRAYEQYF.

The CDR3 coding sequence is TGTGCCAGCAGTTTATTTGGGACAGGGGGGGCCACTGAAGCTTTCTTT. This codes for CASSLFGTGGATEAFF. This chain connects TRBV27 to TRBJ1-1; 11 bases align to TRBD1. The V gene end was trimmed by 1 base and the J gene end by 4 bases; junction bases not matched to a gene: 5. The germline CDR1 and CDR2 sequences are MNHEY and SMNVEV (reference sequence). This CDR3 has 16 residues.